The 5 T cell receptor beta chains reported below all come from one sample, sequenced in a study of OX40 agonist ivuxolimab in advanced cancers. Clones were read by immunoSEQ multiplex PCR, and TCRdb kept only the in-frame ones, dropping some. The sample contains roughly 45,000 clones, about 88% of which appear only once. The sequenced sample was CD4+ or CD8+ T cells sorted from blood, obtained in a trial of the OX40 agonist ivuxolimab. The receptors originated from an adult with an advanced solid tumor such as melanoma, head and neck, liver or kidney cancer.

The rearrangement links TRBV27 to TRBJ2-1; TRBD2 matches at 11 bases. J was trimmed by 0 bases and V by 5 bases; bases with no gene match: 9. CDR3 length equals 18 residues. From germline, CDR1 is MNHEY and CDR2 SMNVEV (reference sequence). CDR3 sequence reads: CASSPGTSGISSYNEQFF. CDR3 bases: TGTGCCAGCAGTCCAGGGACTAGCGGTATAAGCTCCTACAATGAGCAGTTCTTC.

The chain has TRBV19 and TRBJ2-7; 7 bases align to TRBD1. CDR1 and CDR2 (germline): LNHDA, SQIVND (reference sequence). The CDR3 is 16 amino acids. V lost 6 bases, J lost 3 bases, and 14 bases stayed unmatched. The CDR3 spells CASRYSSRDRIYEQYF. DNA for the CDR3: TGTGCCAGTAGATACTCTTCCCGGGACAGAATCTACGAGCAGTACTTC.

V and J are TRBV18 and TRBJ1-3, with unresolved D. The CDR3 covers 17 residues. Trimming took 1 base from V and 3 from J, leaving 16 bases between them. The germline V gene encodes CDR1 KGHSH and CDR2 LQKENI. The CDR3 region is CASSPRSDLQNGNTIYF. The CDR3 nucleotides read TGTGCCAGCTCACCACGGAGTGATTTACAGAATGGAAACACCATATATTTT.

This clone showed up just once. The chain couples TRBV29-1 to TRBJ2-7, with D perhaps TRBD1 (6 bases). Between the trimmed V and J ends, which lost 4 bases and 5 bases, there was a span of 12 bases. Germline-derived CDR1 and CDR2 are SQVTM and ANQGSEA. The length of the CDR3 is 12 residues. CDR3 DNA: TGCAGCGTTGGCAGGGGAACGCACGAGCAGTACTTC. Translation: CSVGRGTHEQYF.

The V and J genes are TRBV5-1 and TRBJ1-1; TRBD1 agrees at 9 bases. The CDR3 runs 14 residues. CDR1 SGHRS and CDR2 YFSETQ come from the germline V gene. The V gene end was trimmed by 6 bases and the J gene end by 7 bases; junction bases not matched to a gene: 10. CDR3: CASTLGTGSFEAFF. As DNA, the CDR3 is TGCGCCAGCACCCTCGGGACAGGGTCCTTTGAAGCTTTCTTT.